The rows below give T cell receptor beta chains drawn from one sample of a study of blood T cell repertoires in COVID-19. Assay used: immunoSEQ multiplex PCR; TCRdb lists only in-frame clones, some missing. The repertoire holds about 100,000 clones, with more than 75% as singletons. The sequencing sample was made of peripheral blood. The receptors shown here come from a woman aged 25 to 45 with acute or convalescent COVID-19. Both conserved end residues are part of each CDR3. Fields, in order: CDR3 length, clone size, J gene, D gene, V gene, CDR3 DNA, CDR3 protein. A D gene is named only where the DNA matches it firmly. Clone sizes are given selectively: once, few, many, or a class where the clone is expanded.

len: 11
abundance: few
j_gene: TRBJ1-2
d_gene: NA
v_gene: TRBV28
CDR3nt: TGTGCCAGTACACGCAACTATGGCTACACCTTC
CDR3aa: CASTRNYGYTF

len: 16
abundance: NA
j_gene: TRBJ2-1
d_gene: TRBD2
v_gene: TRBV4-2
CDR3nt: TGTGCCAGCAGCCAACCAGGCCAGCGGGGGGGCGGTGAGCAGTTCTTC
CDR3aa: CASSQPGQRGGGEQFF

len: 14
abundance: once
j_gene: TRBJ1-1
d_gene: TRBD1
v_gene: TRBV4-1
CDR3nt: TGCGCCAGCAGCCAACCAGGGGGCGGGAGAGGAGCTTTCTTT
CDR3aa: CASSQPGGGRGAFF

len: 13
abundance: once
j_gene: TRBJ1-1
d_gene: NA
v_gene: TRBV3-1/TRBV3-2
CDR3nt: TGTGCCAGCAGCCCTCGGACCGGCGGGGAAGCTTTCTTT
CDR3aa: CASSPRTGGEAFF

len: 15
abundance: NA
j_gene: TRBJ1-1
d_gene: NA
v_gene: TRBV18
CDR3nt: TGTGCCAGCTCGCCCTCGGACAGACCAAACACTGAAGCTTTCTTT
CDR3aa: CASSPSDRPNTEAFF

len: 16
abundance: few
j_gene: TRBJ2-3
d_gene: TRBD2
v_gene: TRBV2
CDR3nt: TGTGCCAGCAAAAATAGGGCGGGGGGGACGACAGATACGCAGTATTTT
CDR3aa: CASKNRAGGTTDTQYF

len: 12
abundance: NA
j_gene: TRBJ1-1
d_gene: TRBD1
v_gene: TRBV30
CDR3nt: TGTGCCTGGAGTGTACAGGGGACTGAAGCTTTCTTT
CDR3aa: CAWSVQGTEAFF

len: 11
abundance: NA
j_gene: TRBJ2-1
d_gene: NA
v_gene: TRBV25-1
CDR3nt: TGTGCCAGCGGCTCCATCACTCGACTGTTCTTC
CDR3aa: CASGSITRLFF

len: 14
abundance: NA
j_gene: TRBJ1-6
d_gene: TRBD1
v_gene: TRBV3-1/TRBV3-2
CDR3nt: TGTGCCAGCAGCCAAGAACAGGGGGATTCACCCCTCCACTTT
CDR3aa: CASSQEQGDSPLHF

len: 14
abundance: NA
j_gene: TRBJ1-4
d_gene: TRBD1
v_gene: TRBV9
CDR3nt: TGTGCCAGCAGCGGAGGACAGGGGAATGAAAAACTGTTTTTT
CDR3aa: CASSGGQGNEKLFF

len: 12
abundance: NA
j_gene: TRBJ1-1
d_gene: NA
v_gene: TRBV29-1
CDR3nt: TGCAGCCCCAAATTCGGGGGTGCTGAAGCTTTCTTT
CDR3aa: CSPKFGGAEAFF

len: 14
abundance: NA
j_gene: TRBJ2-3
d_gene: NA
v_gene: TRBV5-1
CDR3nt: TGCGCCAGCAGAACTAGAGGAAGCACAGATACGCAGTATTTT
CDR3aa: CASRTRGSTDTQYF

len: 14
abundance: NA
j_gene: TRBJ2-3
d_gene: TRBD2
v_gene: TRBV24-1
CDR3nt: TGTGCCACCAGTGATCGGGGGGGCGGGTATACGCAGTATTTT
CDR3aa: CATSDRGGGYTQYF

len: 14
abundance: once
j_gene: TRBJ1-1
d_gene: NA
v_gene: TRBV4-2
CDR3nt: TGTGCCAGCAGCCAAGTATCACAGAACACTGAAGCTTTCTTT
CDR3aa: CASSQVSQNTEAFF

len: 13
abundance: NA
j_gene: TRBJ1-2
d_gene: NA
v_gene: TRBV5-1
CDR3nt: TGCGCCAGCAGCTTGGCGGCGGGGAGCGGCTACACCTTC
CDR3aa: CASSLAAGSGYTF

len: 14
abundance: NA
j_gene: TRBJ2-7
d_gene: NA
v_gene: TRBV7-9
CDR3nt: TGTGCCAGCAGCCTAATGACTGATACCTACGAGCAGTACTTC
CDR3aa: CASSLMTDTYEQYF

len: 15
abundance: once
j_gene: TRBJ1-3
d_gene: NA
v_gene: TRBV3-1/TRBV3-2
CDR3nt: TGTGCCAGCAGCCAAGGTTACTTCTCTGGAAACACCATATATTTT
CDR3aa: CASSQGYFSGNTIYF

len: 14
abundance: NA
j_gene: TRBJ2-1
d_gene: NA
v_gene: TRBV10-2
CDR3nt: TGCGCCAGCAGTCCATCCGGGCCTCTCGACAGGCAGTTCTTC
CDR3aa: CASSPSGPLDRQFF

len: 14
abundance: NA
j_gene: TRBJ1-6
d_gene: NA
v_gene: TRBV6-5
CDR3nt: TGTGCCAGCAGTCGAACCCCGGAGGTCTCACCCCTCCACTTT
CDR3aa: CASSRTPEVSPLHF

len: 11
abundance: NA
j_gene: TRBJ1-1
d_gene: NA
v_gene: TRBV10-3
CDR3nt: TGTGCCACGACGGGGAACACTGAAGCTTTCTTT
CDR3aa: CATTGNTEAFF

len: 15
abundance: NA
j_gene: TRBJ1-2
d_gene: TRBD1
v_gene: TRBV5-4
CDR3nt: TGTGCCAGCAGCTTGGAGGGACAGGGGGTTTCTGGCTACACCTTC
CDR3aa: CASSLEGQGVSGYTF

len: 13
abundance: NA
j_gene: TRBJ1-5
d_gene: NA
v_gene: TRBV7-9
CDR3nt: TGTGCCAGCAGCCTAGGCGTGGATCAGCCCCAGCATTTT
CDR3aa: CASSLGVDQPQHF

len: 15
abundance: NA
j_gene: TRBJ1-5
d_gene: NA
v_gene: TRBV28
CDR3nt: TGTGCCAGCAGTTTGCTTTGGGGGGGCAATCAGCCCCAGCATTTT
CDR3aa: CASSLLWGGNQPQHF

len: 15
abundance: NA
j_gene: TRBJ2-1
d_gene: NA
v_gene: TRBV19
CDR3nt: TGTGCCAGTAACGTTGCGGGGGCATCCTACAATGAGCAGTTCTTC
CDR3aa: CASNVAGASYNEQFF

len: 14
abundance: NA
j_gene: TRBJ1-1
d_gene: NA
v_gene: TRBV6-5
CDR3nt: TGTGCCAGCAGTCCGGGGGGGAGGAGGGAGTGGGCTTTCTTT
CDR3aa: CASSPGGRREWAFF

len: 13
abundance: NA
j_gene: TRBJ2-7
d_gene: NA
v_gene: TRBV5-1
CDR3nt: TGCGCCAGCAGCCCGGCAGGCTCCTACGAGCAGTACTTC
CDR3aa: CASSPAGSYEQYF

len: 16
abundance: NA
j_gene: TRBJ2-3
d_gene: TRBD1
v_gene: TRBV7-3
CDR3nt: TGTGCCAGCAGCCCACTAGGACAGGGGGCGGCAGATACGCAGTATTTT
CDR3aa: CASSPLGQGAADTQYF

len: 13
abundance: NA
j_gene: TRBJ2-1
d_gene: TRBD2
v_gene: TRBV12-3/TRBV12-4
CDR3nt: TGTGCCAGCAGTTCGCAACGGGGGGGTGAGCAGTTCTTC
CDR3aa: CASSSQRGGEQFF

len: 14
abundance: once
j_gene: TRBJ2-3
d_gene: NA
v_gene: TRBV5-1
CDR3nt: TGCGCCAGCAGCTTGGGACTCACCACAGATACGCAGTATTTT
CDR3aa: CASSLGLTTDTQYF

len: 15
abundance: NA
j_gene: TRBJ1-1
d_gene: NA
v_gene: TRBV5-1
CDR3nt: TGCGCCAGCAGCTTCACGTCGGGACAGAACACTGAAGCTTTCTTT
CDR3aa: CASSFTSGQNTEAFF

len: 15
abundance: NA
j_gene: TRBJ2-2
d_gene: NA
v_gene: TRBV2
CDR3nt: TGTGCCAGCATGATACGCAGGGGGAACACCGGGGAGCTGTTTTTT
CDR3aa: CASMIRRGNTGELFF

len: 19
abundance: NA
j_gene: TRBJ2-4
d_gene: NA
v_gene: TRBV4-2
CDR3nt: TGTGCCAGCAGCCAAGAGGTTTGGGCAGTTTCCTTAGCCAAAAACATTCAGTACTTC
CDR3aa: CASSQEVWAVSLAKNIQYF

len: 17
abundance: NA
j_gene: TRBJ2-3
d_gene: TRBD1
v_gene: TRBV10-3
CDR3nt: TGTGCCATCAGTGAGTTCAACCGACAGGGGACCACAGATACGCAGTATTTT
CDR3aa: CAISEFNRQGTTDTQYF

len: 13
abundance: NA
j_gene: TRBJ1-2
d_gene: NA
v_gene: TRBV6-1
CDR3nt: TGTGCCAGCAGTGAAGTAGGGGTATGGGGCTACACCTTC
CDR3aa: CASSEVGVWGYTF

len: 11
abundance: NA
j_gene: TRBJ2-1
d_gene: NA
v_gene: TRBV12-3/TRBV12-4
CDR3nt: TGTGCCAGCAGGGGCTATGATGAGCAGTTCTTC
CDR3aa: CASRGYDEQFF

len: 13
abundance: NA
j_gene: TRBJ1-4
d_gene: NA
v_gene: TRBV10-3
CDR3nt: TGTGCCATCAGTGAGGTCAGGGGTGAAAAACTGTTTTTT
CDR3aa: CAISEVRGEKLFF

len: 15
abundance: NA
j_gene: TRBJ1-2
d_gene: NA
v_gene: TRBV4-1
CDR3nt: TGCGCCAGCAGCCCACCGGCGGGGGAGGACTATGGCTACACCTTC
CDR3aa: CASSPPAGEDYGYTF

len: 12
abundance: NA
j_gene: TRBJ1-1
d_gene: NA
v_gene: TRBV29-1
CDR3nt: TGCAGCGTTGGGGAGGACTGGACTGAAGCTTTCTTT
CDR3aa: CSVGEDWTEAFF

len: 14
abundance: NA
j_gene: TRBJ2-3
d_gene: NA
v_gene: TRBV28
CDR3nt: TGTGCCAGCAGTTTCGGGAGCCGGGCAGATACGCAGTATTTT
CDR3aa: CASSFGSRADTQYF

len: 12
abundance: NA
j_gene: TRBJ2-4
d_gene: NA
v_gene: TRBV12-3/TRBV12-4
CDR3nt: TGTGCCAGCAGACAGGGTACAAACATTCAGTACTTC
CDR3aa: CASRQGTNIQYF

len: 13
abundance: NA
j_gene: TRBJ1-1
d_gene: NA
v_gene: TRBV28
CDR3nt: TGTGCCAGCAGTTCCACCCCCCAGTTTGAAGCTTTCTTT
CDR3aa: CASSSTPQFEAFF

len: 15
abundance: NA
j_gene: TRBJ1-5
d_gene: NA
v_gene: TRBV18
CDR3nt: TGTGCCAGCTCACCACCGTCACAGGGTAATCAGCCCCAGCATTTT
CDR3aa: CASSPPSQGNQPQHF